This TCR beta chain was profiled in a study of shared clonotypes between healthy human individuals. Germline assignment: CDR1 SGHRS and CDR2 YFSETQ. V trimming: 4 bases; J trimming: 3 bases; junction bases outside the gene matches: 9. The CDR3 runs to 16 residues. TCRdb's copy holds only in-frame clones and misses some; the assay was immunoSEQ multiplex PCR. Of 650,000 to 750,000 clones in the sample, less than 80% were seen once. Findings and caveats of the study: Sorted-subset sequencing, rarefaction showed, was incomplete despite large depth. Clonotype sharing among donors was thought likely to change with sequencing depth.

Points on this clone: Its antigen is unknown.

The sequencing input was memory CD4+ T cells sorted from blood. Documented subset: CD45RA-negative fraction. The chain is built from TRBV5-1 and TRBJ2-2; 7 nucleotides match TRBD2. This clonotype was sampled from a woman in her 30s in good health. DNA for the CDR3: TGCGCCAGCAGCCAAACCGGACTAGATTACACCGGGGAGCTGTTTTTT. Residues: CASSQTGLDYTGELFF.